Listed here are 20 T cell receptor beta chains from one sample, sequenced in a study of OX40 agonist ivuxolimab in advanced cancers. The method was the immunoSEQ multiplex PCR assay. TCRdb retrieved this table from immuneACCESS and kept in-frame rearrangements only. Not all clones are present; in checked studies, unresolved V genes account for under half, and no reason is known for the remainder. The sample table contains tens of thousands of clones; only one count was recorded for 80% to 90% of them. The top ten hold approximately 7.4% of the sample. Here the sequenced sample was CD4+ or CD8+ T cells sorted from blood, taken in a trial of the OX40 agonist ivuxolimab. These receptors all stem from an adult with an advanced solid tumor such as melanoma, head and neck, liver or kidney cancer.

The chain uses TRBV9 and TRBJ1-2; the match to TRBD1 covers 7 bases. V lost 7 bases to trimming and J lost 4 bases; unmatched junction nucleotides: 4. Germline V gene lookup returns CDR1 SGDLS and CDR2 YYNGEE. The CDR3 contains 12 residues. The CDR3 region has the DNA TGTGCCAGCCGGACAGGAGTCTATGGCTACACCTTC. Translation gives CASRTGVYGYTF.

The chain has TRBV12-5 and TRBJ2-3; weak D call: TRBD1 (6 bases). V was cut by 4 bases and J by 0 bases, with 11 bases left in between. Germline V CDR1 and CDR2: LGHNT, FRNRAP. There are 15 residues in the CDR3. The chain's CDR3 is CASGSQGTSTDTQYF. CDR3 DNA sequence: TGTGCTAGTGGTTCCCAGGGGACCAGCACAGATACGCAGTATTTT.

The gene calls are TRBV7-9 and TRBJ2-2; the D is unclear. This CDR3 comprises 15 residues. Trimming took off 3 bases at V and 0 bases at J, with 8 bases between the two ends. The germline CDR1 and CDR2 sequences are SEHNR and FQNEAQ (reference sequence). CDR3 nucleotides: TGTGCCAGCAGCTTCAGGAACGCGAACACCGGGGAGCTGTTTTTT. Its translation is CASSFRNANTGELFF. The complete variable domain, with remaining parts taken from reference TRBV7-9 and TRBJ2-2, reads DTGVSQNPRHKITKRGQNVTFRCDPISEHNRLYWYRQTLGQGPEFLTYFQNEAQLEKSRLLSDRFSAERPKGSFSTLEIQRTEQGDSAMYLCASSFRNANTGELFFGEGSRLTVL.

The rearrangement links TRBV29-1 to TRBJ2-7; possibly TRBD2 for D (6 bases). The CDR3 is made up of 15 amino acids. Trimming removed 0 bases from V and 1 base from J, with 13 bases in between. The V gene's germline CDR1 is SQVTM and CDR2 ANQGSEA. CDR3 in amino acids: CSVEEASESSYEQYF. The CDR3, as DNA: TGCAGCGTTGAAGAGGCTAGCGAGTCTTCCTACGAGCAGTACTTC.

About this clone itself: A read error may produce the germline difference seen at one junction end. This chain joins TRBV2 and TRBJ1-2; D is perhaps TRBD1 (6 bases). Per the germline V gene, CDR1 is SNHLY and CDR2 is FYNNEI. CDR3 length: 13 residues. In DNA form, the CDR3 reads TGTGTCAGCAGTCGAGGACAGCACTATGGCTACACCTTC. Protein product: CVSSRGQHYGYTF.

This chain uses TRBV11-3 with TRBJ2-1; D call uncertain. CDR3 length equals 16 residues. The V end lost 5 bases, the J end lost 0 bases, and 14 bases lay between the germline ends. Germline-derived CDR1 and CDR2 are SGHNT and YENEEA. CDR3 sequence: CASSPAGLSSYNEQFF. The CDR3 nucleotides are TGTGCCAGCAGCCCAGCCGGTCTAAGCTCCTACAATGAGCAGTTCTTC. Combining the CDR3 with reference TRBV11-3 and TRBJ2-1 gives the whole variable domain EAGVVQSPRYKIIEKKQPVAFWCNPISGHNTLYWYLQNLGQGPELLIRYENEEAVDDSQLPKDRFSAERLKGVDSTLKIQPAELGDSAVYLCASSPAGLSSYNEQFFGPGTRLTVL.

The chain employs TRBV25-1 and TRBJ2-2; 9 bases fit TRBD1. Germline values: CDR1 MGHDK, CDR2 SYGVNS. CDR3 length: 16 residues. J was trimmed by 3 bases and V by 3 bases; bases with no gene match: 5. This CDR3 reads CASSEDRGSYTGELFF. The CDR3 region has the DNA TGTGCCAGCAGTGAGGACAGGGGTTCGTACACCGGGGAGCTGTTTTTT.

The V call is TRBV9, the J call TRBJ2-3; TRBD2 is a possible D gene (7 bases). CDR3 length: 15 residues. V was pared by 0 bases and J by 5 bases, with 13 bases between. Germline CDR1 is SGDLS and CDR2 is YYNGEE. CDR3 in amino acids: CASSVGGGGGDTQYF. The CDR3 bases are TGTGCCAGCAGCGTAGGCGGGGGCGGAGGAGATACGCAGTATTTT.

The rearrangement uses TRBV12-5 and TRBJ1-1; TRBD1 matches 7 bases. From germline, CDR1 is LGHNT and CDR2 FRNRAP. V lost 6 bases and J lost 0; bases outside the gene matches: 10. The CDR3 has 16 residues. CDR3 DNA: TGTGCTAGTGGAAGACGACAGGGATCTCTGAACACTGAAGCTTTCTTT. Protein sequence: CASGRRQGSLNTEAFF.

V usage is TRBV5-4 and J usage is TRBJ2-1; 9 bases map to TRBD2. This CDR3 has 15 residues. From germline, CDR1 is SGHNT and CDR2 YYREEE (reference sequence). J lost 4 bases, V lost 4 bases, and 6 bases had no gene match. The CDR3 reads CASSPLAGIYNEQFF. The CDR3 nucleotides are TGTGCCAGCAGCCCCCTAGCGGGAATTTACAATGAGCAGTTCTTC.

This clone showed up just once. The V and J genes are TRBV5-1 and TRBJ2-3; D remains unclear. Trimming removed 3 bases at V and 2 bases at J, with 1 base between. The CDR3 is 11 residues long. Germline V gene sequence: CDR1 SGHRS, CDR2 YFSETQ. This CDR3 is CASSSTDTQYF. CDR3 DNA: TGCGCCAGCAGCTCCACAGATACGCAGTATTTT.

This rearrangement joins TRBV10-1 to TRBJ2-7; 14 positions match TRBD2. Losses at the gene ends were 0 bases for V and 4 bases for J; bases not matched to a gene: 5. The CDR3 is made up of 17 amino acids. Germline CDR1 reads WNHNN; CDR2 reads SYGVQD (reference sequence). The CDR3 region has the DNA TGCGCCAGCAGTGAGTCTAAGGGGACTAGCGGGAGTTACGAGCAGTACTTC. It is translated as CASSESKGTSGSYEQYF.

The chain has TRBV28 and TRBJ2-1, with a possible D match to TRBD2 (5 bases). V lost 8 bases and J 13 bases, leaving 15 bases between the germline ends. Germline assignment: CDR1 MDHEN and CDR2 SYDVKM. CDR3 length equals 11 residues. The CDR3 DNA reads TGTGCCAGCGCGGGCGAAGGAGGACAGTTCTTC. Encoded protein: CASAGEGGQFF. Supplemented by reference TRBV28 and TRBJ2-1, the full variable domain reads DVKVTQSSRYLVKRTGEKVFLECVQDMDHENMFWYRQDPGLGLRLIYFSYDVKMKEKGDIPEGYSVSREKKERFSLILESASTNQTSMYLCASAGEGGQFFGPGTRLTVL.

The chain is built from TRBV19 and TRBJ2-7; no firm D call. The CDR3 runs to 15 residues. The germline V gene has CDR1 LNHDA and CDR2 SQIVND (reference sequence). The V and J ends lost 3 bases and 0 bases respectively, with 12 bases between them. The DNA for the CDR3 is TGTGCCAGTAGTATTGGCCACCGCGTCTCCTACGAGCAGTACTTC. Amino acids: CASSIGHRVSYEQYF.

The chain couples TRBV10-3 to TRBJ2-1, with TRBD2 matching over 7 bases. The CDR3 extends over 15 amino acids. Unmatched junction bases numbered 7, after V lost 7 bases and J lost 1 base. Germline-derived CDR1 and CDR2 are ENHRY and SYGVKD. CDR3 in amino acids: CAIKSSGGSYNEQFF. The CDR3 DNA reads TGTGCCATCAAGTCATCGGGAGGATCCTACAATGAGCAGTTCTTC.

This chain joins TRBV13 and TRBJ2-7, with TRBD1 matching 8 bases. The germline V gene encodes CDR1 PRHDT and CDR2 FYEKMQ (reference sequence). The CDR3 is made up of 15 amino acids. With 5 bases clipped from V and 4 bases from J, the junction kept 10 bases outside the gene matches. CDR3 bases: TGTGCCAGCAGCCCTCGACAGGGGATATCGTACGAGCAGTACTTC. Encoded protein: CASSPRQGISYEQYF.

CDR3 sequence reads: CASSQVGLNEQFF. In DNA form, the CDR3 reads TGCGCCAGCAGCCAAGTAGGCTTGAATGAGCAGTTCTTC. The chain combines TRBV4-1 with TRBJ2-1; no reliable D call. The length of the CDR3 is 13 residues. Germline CDR1 reads MGHRA; CDR2 reads YSYEKL. Deletions cut 1 base from V and 7 bases from J, with 8 bases between.

The rearrangement links TRBV11-1 to TRBJ2-7; perhaps TRBD1 as D (6 bases). The CDR3 has 15 amino acids. V lost 5 bases and J lost 2, with 16 bases in between. Per germline, CDR1 SGHAT and CDR2 FQDESV (reference sequence). The CDR3 reads CASSPNPTGTYEQYF. The CDR3 coding sequence is TGTGCCAGCAGCCCAAACCCAACAGGGACCTACGAGCAGTACTTC.

In DNA, the CDR3 is TGTGCCAGCGGAGCGGGAGGGACCTACGAGCAGTACTTC. Translation: CASGAGGTYEQYF. V is TRBV27 and J is TRBJ2-7; 10 nucleotides agree with TRBD2. CDR3 length: 13 amino acids. Unmatched junction bases numbered 3, after V lost 8 bases and J lost 2 bases. Germline V gene lookup returns CDR1 MNHEY and CDR2 SMNVEV (reference sequence).

The chain has TRBV11-3 and TRBJ2-5; D gene ambiguous. The germline gives CDR1 SGHNT, CDR2 YENEEA. The CDR3 contains 11 residues. The germline V and J ends were trimmed by 2 bases and 4 bases, with 2 bases remaining between them. CDR3 coding DNA: TGTGCCAGCAGCTTAAGAGAGACCCAGTACTTC. It is translated as CASSLRETQYF. Full variable domain (rest looked up from reference TRBV11-3 and TRBJ2-5): EAGVVQSPRYKIIEKKQPVAFWCNPISGHNTLYWYLQNLGQGPELLIRYENEEAVDDSQLPKDRFSAERLKGVDSTLKIQPAELGDSAVYLCASSLRETQYFGPGTRLLVL.